The next 24 T cell receptor beta chains were all read from a single sample in a study of blood T cell repertoires in COVID-19. The table came from immunoSEQ multiplex PCR; TCRdb's copy has only in-frame clones and leaves some out. The repertoire holds tens of thousands of clones, roughly 90% seen once, with approximately 28% in the top ten. Sequencing input: peripheral blood. These receptor sequences come from a man between 50 and 59 years old with acute or convalescent COVID-19.

This sequence joins TRBV29-1 and TRBJ2-3; D perhaps matches TRBD1 (6 bases). Between the trimmed V and J ends, which lost 8 bases and 2 bases, there was a span of 14 bases. Germline V gives CDR1 SQVTM, CDR2 ANQGSEA. CDR3 length equals 13 residues. CDR3 nucleotides: TGCAGCCGAATTTACAGGGTCACAGATACGCAGTATTTT. This translates into CSRIYRVTDTQYF.

V and J are TRBV4-2 and TRBJ1-5; TRBD1 aligns across 7 bases. The CDR3 totals 13 residues. The germline V gene encodes CDR1 LGHNA and CDR2 YNFKEQ. J gave up 7 bases and V 1 base, and 1 base lay outside the gene matches. The CDR3 nucleotides are TGTGCCAGCAGCCAAGGACAGGGACAGCCCCAGCATTTT. It is translated as CASSQGQGQPQHF.

The rearrangement uses TRBV27 and TRBJ1-4; D perhaps matches TRBD1 (5 bases). V lost 6 bases, J lost 4 bases, and 9 bases lay in between. This CDR3 is built from 13 residues. The germline V gene encodes CDR1 MNHEY and CDR2 SMNVEV (reference sequence). CDR3 protein: CASRGGVNEKLFF. Here the CDR3 DNA reads TGTGCCAGCAGAGGAGGGGTTAATGAAAAACTGTTTTTT.

The sample holds one count of this clone. The V call is TRBV2, the J call TRBJ2-7; 7 nucleotides line up with TRBD1. Trimming at V came to 7 bases and at J to 5 bases, leaving 5 bases not matched to a gene. The CDR3 has 12 amino acids. Germline assignment: CDR1 SNHLY and CDR2 FYNNEI. The CDR3 is CASTGDSNEQYF. CDR3 bases: TGTGCCAGCACCGGGGACAGCAACGAGCAGTACTTC.

This clone was seen just once. V and J are TRBV24-1 and TRBJ2-4; perhaps TRBD1 as D (6 bases). This CDR3 is built from 14 residues. Trimming took off 4 bases at V and 5 bases at J, with 11 bases between the two ends. In germline, CDR1 is KGHDR, CDR2 SFDVKD. The DNA for the CDR3 is TGTGCCACCAGTGAATCGGGACAAGAAAACATTCAGTACTTC. It yields the protein CATSESGQENIQYF.

The chain couples TRBV6-2 or TRBV6-3 to TRBJ2-3, with 10 bases aligning to TRBD1. This CDR3 contains 17 residues. Germline CDR1 MNHEY, CDR2 SVGEGT. With V trimmed by 6 bases and J by 0 bases, 9 bases remained unmatched. CDR3 residues: CASSRTGGTSSTDTQYF. The CDR3 bases are TGTGCCAGCAGCCGGACAGGGGGAACCTCTAGCACAGATACGCAGTATTTT.

The chain employs TRBV19 and TRBJ2-3; 10 bases line up with TRBD2. From germline, CDR1 is LNHDA and CDR2 SQIVND (reference sequence). The CDR3 is made up of 15 amino acids. V gave up 5 bases and J gave up 4 bases; unmatched junction bases: 6. CDR3 sequence reads: CASSGGLAKSDTQYF. The CDR3 DNA follows: TGTGCCAGTAGTGGGGGACTAGCGAAGTCAGATACGCAGTATTTT.

V is TRBV30 and J is TRBJ1-3, with D unclear. The CDR3 has 15 amino acids. V lost 7 bases to trimming and J lost 0 bases, with 16 bases between them. Germline CDR1 GTSNPN, CDR2 SVGIG (reference sequence). The CDR3 reads CASNSGGYSGNTIYF. In DNA form, the CDR3 reads TGTGCCTCGAATTCCGGCGGATACTCTGGAAACACCATATATTTT. Full variable domain (outside the CDR3, taken from reference TRBV30 and TRBJ1-3): SQTIHQWPATLVQPVGSPLSLECTVEGTSNPNLYWYRQAAGRGLQLLFYSVGIGQISSEVPQNLSASRPQDRQFILSSKKLLLSDSGFYLCASNSGGYSGNTIYFGEGSWLTVV.

In its sample, this clone was seen a few times. This rearrangement joins TRBV10-3 to TRBJ2-3, with a tentative D call TRBD1 (6 bases). CDR3 size: 14 residues. The V end lost 6 bases, the J end lost 4 bases, and 14 bases lay between the germline ends. Germline assignment: CDR1 ENHRY and CDR2 SYGVKD. The CDR3 is CAIRAGEAADTQYF. The CDR3, as DNA: TGTGCCATCAGGGCAGGGGAAGCCGCAGATACGCAGTATTTT.

The V gene is TRBV12-3 or TRBV12-4, the J gene TRBJ1-4; D is undetermined. V was clipped by 3 bases and J by 6 bases, with 5 bases between them. The CDR3 length is 12 residues. This CDR3 is CASSFSDEKLFF. The CDR3 DNA reads TGTGCCAGCAGTTTTTCAGATGAAAAACTGTTTTTT.

The V gene is TRBV7-2, the J gene TRBJ2-7, with TRBD1 matching over 7 bases. J was trimmed by 4 bases and V by 4 bases; bases with no gene match: 1. Germline-derived CDR1 and CDR2 are SGHTA and FQGNSA. CDR3 size: 12 residues. The CDR3 DNA follows: TGTGCCAGCAGCTACAGGGGTTACGAGCAGTACTTC. It specifies CASSYRGYEQYF.

The chain carries TRBV6-2 or TRBV6-3 and TRBJ1-6; D perhaps matches TRBD1 (5 bases). Trimming cost V 2 bases and J 5 bases, with 10 bases left between them. The CDR3 length is 15 residues. Germline V gene data show CDR1 as MNHEY and CDR2 as SVGEGT. CDR3 loop: CASSYLPGNNSPLHF. The CDR3 nucleotides read TGTGCCAGCAGTTACCTGCCAGGGAATAATTCACCCCTCCACTTT.

V gene TRBV28 combines with J gene TRBJ1-5; D is perhaps TRBD1 (6 bases). With 7 bases removed from V and 6 bases from J, the gap between germline ends came to 13 bases. This CDR3 is 13 amino acids long. Germline-derived CDR1 and CDR2 are MDHEN and SYDVKM. CDR3 sequence: CASILGGGQPQHF. The CDR3 nucleotides read TGTGCCAGCATCTTAGGGGGGGGTCAGCCCCAGCATTTT.

The rearrangement links TRBV9 to TRBJ2-1, with TRBD2 identical over 11 bases. This CDR3 region has 13 residues. Germline CDR1 reads SGDLS; CDR2 reads YYNGEE. V was clipped by 7 bases and J by 10 bases; unmatched bases: 7. Here the CDR3 DNA reads TGTGCCAGCGGTAGCGGGGGGGCAGGGGAGCAGTTCTTC. It translates to CASGSGGAGEQFF.

The chain carries TRBV4-2 and TRBJ1-5; D gene unclear. V was pared by 4 bases and J by 9 bases, with 13 bases between. This CDR3 contains 13 residues. Germline CDR1 and CDR2: LGHNA and YNFKEQ. CDR3 sequence: CASSPGGEPPQHF. DNA of the CDR3: TGTGCCAGCAGCCCTGGCGGGGAGCCGCCCCAGCATTTT.

This chain joins TRBV19 and TRBJ1-5; 7 nucleotides agree with TRBD1. J was trimmed by 0 bases and V by 3 bases; bases with no gene match: 2. The germline V gene has CDR1 LNHDA and CDR2 SQIVND (reference sequence). The CDR3 spans 15 residues. CDR3: CASSMTGNSNQPQHF. The CDR3, as DNA: TGTGCCAGTAGTATGACAGGGAATAGCAATCAGCCCCAGCATTTT. Full variable domain (remainder filled in from reference TRBV19 and TRBJ1-5): DGGITQSPKYLFRKEGQNVTLSCEQNLNHDAMYWYRQDPGQGLRLIYYSQIVNDFQKGDIAEGYSVSREKKESFPLTVTSAQKNPTAFYLCASSMTGNSNQPQHFGDGTRLSIL.

This rearrangement joins TRBV28 to TRBJ2-7; tentatively, D is TRBD1 (6 bases). The germline V gene encodes CDR1 MDHEN and CDR2 SYDVKM. The V end lost 4 bases, the J end lost 5 bases, and 21 bases lay between the germline ends. This CDR3 has 16 residues. This CDR3 reads CASSSFSGTPKNEQYF. CDR3 DNA sequence: TGTGCCAGCAGTTCCTTTTCCGGGACACCGAAGAACGAGCAGTACTTC.

This chain connects TRBV4-1 to TRBJ1-5; 7 nucleotides agree with TRBD1. CDR3 length equals 16 residues. The ends lost 3 bases at V and 1 base at J; junction bases unmatched: 6. Germline V gives CDR1 MGHRA, CDR2 YSYEKL. Written as DNA, the CDR3 is TGCGCCAGCAGCCAGGGACAGAGCCCCAGCAATCAGCCCCAGCATTTT. Translating gives CASSQGQSPSNQPQHF.

The rearrangement uses TRBV12-3 or TRBV12-4 and TRBJ1-2, with TRBD1 matching 7 bases. With 5 bases clipped from V and 5 bases from J, the junction kept 5 bases outside the gene matches. The length of the CDR3 is 13 residues. This CDR3 is CASSQQGVYGYTF. The CDR3 nucleotides are TGTGCCAGCAGTCAGCAGGGGGTTTATGGCTACACCTTC.

V is TRBV6-6 and J is TRBJ1-2; 9 positions match TRBD1. V shed 9 bases, J shed 9 bases, and the junction held 11 bases outside the gene matches. The germline gives CDR1 MNHNY, CDR2 SVGAGI (reference sequence). The CDR3 sequence is 13 residues long. The CDR3 DNA follows: TGTGCCAGTGATCTCCGGGACAGGGCTAGCTACACCTTC. It specifies CASDLRDRASYTF.

This clone has just a few counts. V is TRBV3-1 (or the pseudogene TRBV3-2) and J is TRBJ1-5, with D possibly TRBD1 on 6 matching bases. From germline, CDR1 is LGHDT and CDR2 YNNKEL (reference sequence). V dropped 1 base and J dropped 3 bases, with 7 bases sitting between them. This CDR3 has 14 residues. CDR3 DNA: TGTGCCAGCAGCCAAGCAGGGGCCAATCAGCCCCAGCATTTT. This encodes CASSQAGANQPQHF.

The chain carries TRBV7-3 and TRBJ2-7; 8 positions agree with TRBD1. V lost 5 bases and J lost 3; bases outside the gene matches: 3. Germline values: CDR1 SGHTA, CDR2 FQGTGA. The CDR3 contains 13 residues. The CDR3 region is CASSRGQGYEQYF. CDR3 coding DNA: TGTGCCAGCAGCCGAGGACAGGGCTACGAGCAGTACTTC.

The genes are TRBV12-3 or TRBV12-4 and TRBJ1-2, with D unresolved. The V end was cut by 10 bases, the J end by 7 bases, with 16 bases between. CDR3 length: 12 amino acids. CDR3 protein: CAILRFGGGYTF. The CDR3 coding sequence is TGTGCCATCCTTCGGTTTGGAGGTGGCTACACCTTC.

The chain links TRBV28 to TRBJ1-1; TRBD1 matches at 9 bases. The CDR3 runs to 16 residues. The V gene end was trimmed by 5 bases and the J gene end by 5 bases; junction bases not matched to a gene: 12. The germline gives CDR1 MDHEN, CDR2 SYDVKM. CDR3 in DNA: TGTGCCAGCAGTAAACAGGGGGCGCGGGTTTGGACTGAAGCTTTCTTT. Protein product: CASSKQGARVWTEAFF.